This TCR beta chain appears in the sequencing data of a study of blood T cell repertoires in COVID-19. About the research overall: Sources were T cells, B-cell-depleted T cells, or PBMCs; the material itself was cDNA or gDNA.

Clones were read by immunoSEQ multiplex PCR, and TCRdb kept only the in-frame ones, dropping some. The data contain some 170,000 clones, around nine tenths of them singletons. Those enrolled in Seattle joined during active infection and were followed longitudinally afterward. CDR3 length equals 13 residues. The germline gives CDR1 GTSNPN, CDR2 SVGIG (reference sequence). With 5 bases removed from V and 4 bases from J, the gap between germline ends came to 14 bases. The sequence came from a woman in her 70s with COVID-19, enrolled during active disease. The sequencing input was peripheral blood. The V and J genes are TRBV30 and TRBJ1-1; possibly TRBD1 for D (5 bases). The CDR3, as DNA: TGTGCCTGGTCTTCCCGGGACTCCACTGAAGCTTTCTTT. This encodes CAWSSRDSTEAFF.